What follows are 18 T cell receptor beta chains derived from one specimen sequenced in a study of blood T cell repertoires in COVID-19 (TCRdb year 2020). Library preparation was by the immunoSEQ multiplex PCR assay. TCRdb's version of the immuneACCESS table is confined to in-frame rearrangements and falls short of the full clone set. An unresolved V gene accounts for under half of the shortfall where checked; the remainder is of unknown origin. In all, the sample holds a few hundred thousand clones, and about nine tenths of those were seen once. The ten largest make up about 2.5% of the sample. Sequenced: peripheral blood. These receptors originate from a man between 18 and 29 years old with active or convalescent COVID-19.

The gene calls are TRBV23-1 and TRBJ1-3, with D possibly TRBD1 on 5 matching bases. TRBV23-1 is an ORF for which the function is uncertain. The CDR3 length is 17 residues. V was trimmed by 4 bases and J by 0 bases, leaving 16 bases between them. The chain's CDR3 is CASSPILTVASGNTIYF. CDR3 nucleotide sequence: TGCGCCAGCAGTCCTATTTTGACAGTCGCCTCTGGAAACACCATATATTTT.

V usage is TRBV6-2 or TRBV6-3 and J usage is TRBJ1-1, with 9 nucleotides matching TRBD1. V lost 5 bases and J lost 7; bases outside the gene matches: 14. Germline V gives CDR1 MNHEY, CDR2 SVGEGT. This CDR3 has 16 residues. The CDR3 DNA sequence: TGTGCCAGCAGTGACCGACAGGGGGTCCGCTTCGGTGAAGCTTTCTTT. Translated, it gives CASSDRQGVRFGEAFF.

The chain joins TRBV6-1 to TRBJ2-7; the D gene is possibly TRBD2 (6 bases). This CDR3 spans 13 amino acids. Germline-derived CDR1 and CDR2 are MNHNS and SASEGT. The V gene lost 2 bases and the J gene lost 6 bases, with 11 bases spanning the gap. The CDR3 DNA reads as TGTGCCAGCAGTGAAAGCGGGTTCCGCGAGCAGTACTTC. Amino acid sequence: CASSESGFREQYF.

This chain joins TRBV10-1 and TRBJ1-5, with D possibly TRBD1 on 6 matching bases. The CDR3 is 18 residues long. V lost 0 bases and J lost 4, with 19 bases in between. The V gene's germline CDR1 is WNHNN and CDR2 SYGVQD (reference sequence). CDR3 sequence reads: CASSESLLGTGPNQPQHF. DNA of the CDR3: TGCGCCAGCAGTGAGTCCCTACTAGGCACAGGGCCTAATCAGCCCCAGCATTTT.

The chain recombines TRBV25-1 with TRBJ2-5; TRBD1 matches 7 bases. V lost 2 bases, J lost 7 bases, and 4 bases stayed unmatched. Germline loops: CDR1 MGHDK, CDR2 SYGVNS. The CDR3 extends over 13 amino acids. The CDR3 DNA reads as TGTGCCAGCAGTGAACAGGGGGTTTGGACCCAGTACTTC. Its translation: CASSEQGVWTQYF.

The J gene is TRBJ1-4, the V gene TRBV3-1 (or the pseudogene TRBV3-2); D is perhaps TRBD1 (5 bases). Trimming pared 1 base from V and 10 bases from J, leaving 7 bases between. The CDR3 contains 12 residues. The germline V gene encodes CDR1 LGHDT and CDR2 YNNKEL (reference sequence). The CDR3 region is CASSQGRGKLFF. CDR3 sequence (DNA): TGTGCCAGCAGCCAAGGGAGGGGAAAACTGTTTTTT.

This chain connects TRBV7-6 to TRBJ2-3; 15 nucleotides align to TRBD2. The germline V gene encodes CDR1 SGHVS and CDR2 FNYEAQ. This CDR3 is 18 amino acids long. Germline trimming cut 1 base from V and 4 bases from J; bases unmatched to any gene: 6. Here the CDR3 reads CASSLGGLAGGVADTQYF. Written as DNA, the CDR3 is TGTGCCAGCAGCTTAGGGGGACTAGCGGGGGGCGTCGCAGATACGCAGTATTTT. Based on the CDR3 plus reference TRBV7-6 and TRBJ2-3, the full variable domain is GAGVSQSPRYKVTKRGQDVALRCDPISGHVSLYWYRQALGQGPEFLTYFNYEAQQDKSGLPNDRFSAERPEGSISTLTIQRTEQRDSAMYRCASSLGGLAGGVADTQYFGPGTRLTVL.

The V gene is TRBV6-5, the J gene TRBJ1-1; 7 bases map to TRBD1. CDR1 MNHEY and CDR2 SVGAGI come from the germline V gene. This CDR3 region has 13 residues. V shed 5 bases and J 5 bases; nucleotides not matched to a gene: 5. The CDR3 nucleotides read TGTGCCAGCAGTCACAGGGGAGAAACTGAAGCTTTCTTT. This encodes CASSHRGETEAFF.

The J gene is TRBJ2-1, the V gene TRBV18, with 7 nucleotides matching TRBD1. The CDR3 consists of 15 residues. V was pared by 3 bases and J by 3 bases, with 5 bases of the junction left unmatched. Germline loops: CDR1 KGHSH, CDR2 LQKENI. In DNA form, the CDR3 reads TGTGCCAGCTCACCCGACAGGGTGGTCTACAATGAGCAGTTCTTC. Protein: CASSPDRVVYNEQFF.

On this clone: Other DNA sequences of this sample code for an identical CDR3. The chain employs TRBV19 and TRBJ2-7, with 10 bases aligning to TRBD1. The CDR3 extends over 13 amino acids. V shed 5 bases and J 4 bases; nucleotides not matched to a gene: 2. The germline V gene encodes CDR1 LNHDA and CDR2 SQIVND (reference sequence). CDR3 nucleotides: TGTGCCAGTAGTTTGGGACAGGGGTACGAGCAGTACTTC. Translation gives CASSLGQGYEQYF.

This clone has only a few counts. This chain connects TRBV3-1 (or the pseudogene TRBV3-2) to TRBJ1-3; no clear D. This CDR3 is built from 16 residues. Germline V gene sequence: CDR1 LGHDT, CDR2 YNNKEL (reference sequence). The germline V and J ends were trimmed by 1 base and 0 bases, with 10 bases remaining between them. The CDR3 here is CASSQGLTDSGNTIYF. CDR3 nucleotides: TGTGCCAGCAGCCAAGGCCTGACTGACTCTGGAAACACCATATATTTT.

The CDR3 loop reads CASSEFNIPGEKLFF. CDR3 bases: TGTGCCAGCAGTGAATTTAACATCCCGGGGGAAAAACTGTTTTTT. The rearrangement joins TRBV6-1 to TRBJ1-4; D remains unclear. Germline CDR1 reads MNHNS; CDR2 reads SASEGT. V was clipped by 2 bases and J by 8 bases, with 15 bases between them. The CDR3 runs to 15 residues.

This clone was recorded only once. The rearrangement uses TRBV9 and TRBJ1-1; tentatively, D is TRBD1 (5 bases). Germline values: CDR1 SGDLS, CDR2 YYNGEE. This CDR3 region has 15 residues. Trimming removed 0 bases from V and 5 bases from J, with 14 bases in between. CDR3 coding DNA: TGTGCCAGCAGCGTAGTTCCCAGGGATCGAACTGAAGCTTTCTTT. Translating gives CASSVVPRDRTEAFF.

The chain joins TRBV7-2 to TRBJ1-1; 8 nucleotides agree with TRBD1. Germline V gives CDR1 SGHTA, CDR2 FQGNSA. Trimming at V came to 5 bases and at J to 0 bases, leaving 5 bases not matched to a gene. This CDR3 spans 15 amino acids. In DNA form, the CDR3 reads TGTGCCAGCAGCCATCAGGGGGCAATGAACACTGAAGCTTTCTTT. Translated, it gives CASSHQGAMNTEAFF. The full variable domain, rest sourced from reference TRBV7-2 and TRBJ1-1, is GAGVSQSPSNKVTEKGKDVELRCDPISGHTALYWYRQSLGQGLEFLIYFQGNSAPDKSGLPSDRFSAERTGGSVSTLTIQRTQQEDSAVYLCASSHQGAMNTEAFFGQGTRLTVV.

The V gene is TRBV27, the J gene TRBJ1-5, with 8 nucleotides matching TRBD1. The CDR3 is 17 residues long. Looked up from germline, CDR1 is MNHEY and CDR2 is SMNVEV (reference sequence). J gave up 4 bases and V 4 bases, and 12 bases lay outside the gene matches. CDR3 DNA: TGTGCCAGCAGTTCTCTACCCAGCCAGGGGGCGAATCAGCCCCAGCATTTT. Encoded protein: CASSSLPSQGANQPQHF.

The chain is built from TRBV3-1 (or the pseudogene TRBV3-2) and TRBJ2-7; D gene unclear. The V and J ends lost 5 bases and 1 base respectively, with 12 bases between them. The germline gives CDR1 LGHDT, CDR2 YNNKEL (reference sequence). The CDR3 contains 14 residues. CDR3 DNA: TGTGCCAGCAGCATCAAAGATAGTTCCTACGAGCAGTACTTC. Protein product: CASSIKDSSYEQYF.

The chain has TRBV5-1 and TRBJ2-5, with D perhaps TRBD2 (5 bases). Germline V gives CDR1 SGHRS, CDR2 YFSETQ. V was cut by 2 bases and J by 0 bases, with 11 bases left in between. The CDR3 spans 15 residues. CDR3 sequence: CASSLSGGDQETQYF. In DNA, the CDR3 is TGCGCCAGCAGCTTAAGCGGTGGAGACCAAGAGACCCAGTACTTC.

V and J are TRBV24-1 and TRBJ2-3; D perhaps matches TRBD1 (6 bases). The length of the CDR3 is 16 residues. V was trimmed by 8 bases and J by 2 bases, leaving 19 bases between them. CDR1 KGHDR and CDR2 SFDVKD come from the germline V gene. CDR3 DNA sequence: TGTGCCACCACCCTCCGGGACACGGACTTCACAGATACGCAGTATTTT. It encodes CATTLRDTDFTDTQYF.